Detailed here is one T cell receptor beta chain. It lacks a known antigen. Per-base qualities were not stored, and no clone one base away is much larger. Relative to germline, V is missing 2 bases and J is missing 6 bases, with 7 bases of the junction outside any gene match. Spanning cysteine to phenylalanine, the CDR3 consists of 15 amino acids. Just CDR3 DNA is preserved here, 45 bases in frame from base 1. CDR1 and CDR2 are read off the germline V gene as SGHVS and FNYEAQ. The data are from a study of cytomegalovirus exposure and HLA in healthy donors (dated by TCRdb to the late 2010s). Some background on the complete study: According to an earlier analysis of 550 to 750 of the donors, about 180 million T cells yielded some 110 million unique TCR beta sequences and 276 Gb of sequence data. Roughly 300 gigabases of sequencing data and 70 million to 85 million unique TCR sequences were included in an early release covering under 650 HLA-typed donors. Of the approximately 400 genotyped donors, 81% were placed in the genetic ancestry cluster associated with self-reported Caucasian donors. The study aimed to test whether cataloging public T cell receptors could reveal signatures of past pathogen exposure. The study profiled the T cell repertoires of approximately 700 subjects by immunosequencing and related them to cytomegalovirus serostatus. In addition to the first cohort of hundreds of subjects, a separate validation cohort of approximately 110 different subjects was used. To predict cytomegalovirus infection status, the study combined high-throughput TCR immunosequencing, statistical association of individual TCRs with disease status, and machine learning. To study patterns of TCR occurrence, a later analysis re-analyzed previously published TCR beta repertoires from 650 to 750 donors and added high-resolution HLA genotyping. In the later analysis, no new phenotypic data were used to find candidate immune exposures; instead, reliance was placed on TCR beta sequences and their occurrence across donors. In an earlier analysis of 500 to 650 of the donors, high-throughput TCR beta sequencing was used to judge whether each TCR beta V gene segment behaved as functional or pseudogenic. Donor age, sex, ethnicity and CMV serostatus were compiled together with the repertoire data. A later genetic analysis took genome-wide SNP genotypes for about 55% of the roughly 700 donors and used that subset as a discovery cohort. All discovery cohort repertoires had been generated on a single sequencing platform. Class I and class II HLA loci were covered by the typing at four-digit resolution. Typing coverage differed by locus: A, B, C, DRB1 and DQB1 were typed in about 629-640 donors, DQA1 in 522, DPA1 in around 600, and DPB1 in just under 490. Four to six DR-DQ haplotypes were handled as single units for association and clustering, since linkage in the cohort was strong. Among 398 genotyped donors of the cohort, an average of around 220,000 unique TCR beta nucleotide sequences was sequenced per donor, of which roughly 18% were non-productive.

Libraries were made using the immunoSEQ multiplex PCR assay. For the multiplex PCR, a mixture combining 60 forward primers for TCR Vbeta segments and 13 reverse primers for TCR Jbeta segments was used. Amplification of the CDR3 region of rearranged TCR beta genes was performed with a multiplex PCR assay on genomic DNA. Amplified TCR beta libraries were sequenced as 87-base-pair reads on the Illumina HiSeq System. On the authors' methods: Across the roughly 670 repertoires, a later analysis counted about 81 million unique TCR beta chains, about 10 million of which were shared by at least two donors. Raw reads were error-corrected and collapsed into unique sequences by a nearest-neighbor algorithm in which closely related sequences were merged to remove PCR and sequencing errors. CDR3 sequences were aligned to IMGT reference sequences to assign V, D and J gene segments. For a sequence to be retained, a match of at least six nucleotides to both a V gene segment and a J gene segment was required. A rearrangement was called productive if the CDR3 had no stop codons and remained in frame with V and J, and every other rearrangement was called non-productive. Following IMGT convention, CDR3 was defined as the stretch from the second conserved V-encoded cysteine up to the conserved J-encoded phenylalanine. The earlier analysis of 550 to 650 of the donors excluded any sequence lacking an unambiguous match to a single V gene segment. In an earlier analysis of a few hundred of the donors, V segments were called functional above 56.7% productive rearrangements and were called segregating when the between-donor standard deviation exceeded 5%. A statistical classification framework was built for diagnosing cytomegalovirus status from the catalog of TCR beta chain sequences. A later analysis assigned V and J genes by comparing TCR nucleotide sequences with IMGT/GENE-DB human TR gene sequences. Using the TCRdist pipeline, a later analysis assigned CDR3 sequences along with most-parsimonious VDJ recombination scenarios. A later analysis defined each TCR beta chain by its CDR3 amino acid sequence plus V-gene family, and excluded reads lacking a unique V-gene family. In a later analysis, fewer than 600 highly shared, low-generation-probability nucleotide sequences were removed to address suspected cross-contamination and a sequencing artifact. For each public chain, a later analysis derived a clonal expansion index from normalized ranks of inferred template counts within each repertoire. A later analysis computed generation probabilities with a VDJ recombination model fitted to out-of-frame rearrangements, and checked the results against IGoR. A later analysis scored TCR-TCR, TCR-HLA and TCR-CMV co-occurrence with hypergeometric tests, applying a repertoire-size bias correction to TCR pairs. To estimate false discovery rates, a later analysis permuted the HLA or CMV assignments 20 times. In a later analysis, co-occurring TCRs were grouped using DBSCAN, with TCRdist sequence similarity added in when clustering inside HLA-allele-positive subsets. Repertoires with fewer than 30,000 or more than 120,000 public chains, plus five repertoires with anomalous nucleotide sharing, were excluded from co-occurrence clustering. TCRdb limited this immuneACCESS table to in-frame rearrangements with V and J called. A share of clones is missing; checked studies link under half to unresolved V genes, and the rest is unexplained. V, J and clone size were drawn from that table, and D and trimming were deduced from the DNA. Counted in this sample were around 190,000 clones; roughly 79% of them appeared once. Roughly 1.5% of the sample is held by the ten biggest clonotypes.

The cohort consisted of hundreds of healthy bone marrow donors. At the time of sampling, every cohort member was nominally healthy, though immune exposures that went unrecorded were likely present. The donor was CMV seronegative and was included in the group of around 320 seronegative cohort members. A peripheral blood sample was provided by each donor, and peripheral blood mononuclear cells were used for TCR beta sequencing. Genomic DNA extraction from the blood cell samples was performed with the Qiagen DNeasy Blood Extraction Kit. What the authors observed across the whole study: Several of the top co-occurrence clusters appeared to be linked to parvovirus B19, influenza, CMV and Epstein-Barr virus, according to a later analysis. A cluster of highly shared sequence variants was judged likely to be a technical artifact of the sequencing pipeline. CMV serostatus was the only immune exposure information available for the cohort. When HLA alleles, especially DR and DQ, strongly co-occurred, TCR associations were difficult to assign to individual alleles. A later analysis found that TCR association rates varied across HLA loci, with DRB1 alleles showing the most associated TCRs and HLA-C alleles the fewest. A later genetic analysis associated a missense DCLRE1C variant with V-gene and J-gene trimming of TCR beta chains, and an independent cohort replicated the association. In vitro tests confirmed that a few of the cytomegalovirus-associated TCR beta chains recognize cytomegalovirus antigens. Some IMGT-functional V segments, including TRBV6-2 and TRBV6-3, could not be told apart with the 87-base-pair reads, so those segments were excluded. Correlated functional status among segregating V segments might be attributable to linkage disequilibrium, but an unknown experimental factor could not be ruled out. The authors suggested that the approach could potentially be generalized to other disease states and immunological phenotypes. Because HLA typing was unavailable for some donors at each locus, only the typed subset was used in association tests. Compared with equally common non-associated chains, HLA-associated TCR beta chains in a later analysis were more clonally expanded and had lower generation probabilities. While some public TCRs were present in many individuals, most TCR sequences turned up only very rarely across donors. A total of around 150 TCR beta chains were listed by the study as associated with cytomegalovirus. An earlier analysis of 587 of the donors showed that most TCR beta V segments appeared in productive rearrangements either about 87% or about 30% of the time, which broadly matched IMGT annotations. The presence/absence analyses assumed that sequencing depth was roughly uniform across donors, and that assumption may not be true. A further reported finding was that TCR beta sequences accurately predicted the HLA-A and HLA-B alleles for most subjects in the first cohort. In a later genetic analysis, fewer N-insertions in productive TCRs were reported among donors in an Asian-associated ancestry cluster than the approximately 710-donor mean. Because counts were too low, more than 15 rarely observed V segments, including chromosome 9 orphons, were excluded from the earlier analysis of several hundred of the donors. A later analysis found that most CMV-associated TCR beta chains appeared HLA-restricted, with HLA associations seemingly driven largely by CMV exposure. Specific HLA alleles were associated with roughly 17,000 TCR beta sequences at a false discovery rate of 0.05 in a later analysis. The classifier was reported to diagnose cytomegalovirus status with high specificity and sensitivity in both the original cohort and the validation cohort. In this cohort, only TCR beta chains were sequenced, and detectable features were limited by the absence of alpha or paired-chain data.

Input material: PBMCs. The clonotype comes from a woman under 30 in good health and CMV-seronegative. Recombination joined TRBV7-6 with TRBJ2-7; TRBD1 aligns with 10 central bases. Read as DNA, the sequence is TGTGCCAGCAGCTTAAGTAGACAGGGGGCCGTCGAGCAGTACTTC. Its protein product is CASSLSRQGAVEQYF.